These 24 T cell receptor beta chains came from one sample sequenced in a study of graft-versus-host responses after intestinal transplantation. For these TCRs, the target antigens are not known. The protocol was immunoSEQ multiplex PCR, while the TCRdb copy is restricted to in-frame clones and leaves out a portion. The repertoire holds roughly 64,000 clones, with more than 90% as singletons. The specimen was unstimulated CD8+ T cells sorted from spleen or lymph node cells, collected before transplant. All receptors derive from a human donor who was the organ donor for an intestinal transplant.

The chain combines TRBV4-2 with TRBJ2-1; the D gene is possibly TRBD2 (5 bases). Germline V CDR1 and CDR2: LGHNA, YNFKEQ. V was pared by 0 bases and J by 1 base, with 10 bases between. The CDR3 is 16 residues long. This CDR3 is CASSQDSAGSYNEQFF. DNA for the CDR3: TGTGCCAGCAGCCAAGATTCGGCGGGTTCCTACAATGAGCAGTTCTTC.

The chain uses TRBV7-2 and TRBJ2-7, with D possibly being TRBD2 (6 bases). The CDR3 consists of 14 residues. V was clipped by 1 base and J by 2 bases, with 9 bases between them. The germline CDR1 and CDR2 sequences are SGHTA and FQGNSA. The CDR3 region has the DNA TGTGCCAGCAGCTTAGTGGACTATACCTACGAGCAGTACTTC. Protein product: CASSLVDYTYEQYF.

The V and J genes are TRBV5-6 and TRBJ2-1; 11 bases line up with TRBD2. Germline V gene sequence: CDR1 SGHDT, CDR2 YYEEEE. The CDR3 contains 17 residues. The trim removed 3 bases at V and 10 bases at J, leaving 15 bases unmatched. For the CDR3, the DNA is TGTGCCAGCAGCTCCCTTAGCGGGAGGGCCTGGGGATACGAGCAGTTCTTC. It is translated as CASSSLSGRAWGYEQFF.

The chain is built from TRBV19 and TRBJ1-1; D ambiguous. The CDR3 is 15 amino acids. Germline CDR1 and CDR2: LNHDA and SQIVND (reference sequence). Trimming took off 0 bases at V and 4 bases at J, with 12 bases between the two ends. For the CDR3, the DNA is TGTGCCAGTAGTATAGAGAGGGTGTCGAGCACTGAAGCTTTCTTT. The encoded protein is CASSIERVSSTEAFF.

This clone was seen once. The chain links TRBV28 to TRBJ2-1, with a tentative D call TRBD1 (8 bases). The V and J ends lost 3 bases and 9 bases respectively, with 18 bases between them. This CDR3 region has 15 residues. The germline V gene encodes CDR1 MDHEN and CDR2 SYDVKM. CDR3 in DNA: TGTGCCAGCAGTTTTAAACAGGGGGGAGGGTTTGAGCAGTTCTTC. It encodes CASSFKQGGGFEQFF.

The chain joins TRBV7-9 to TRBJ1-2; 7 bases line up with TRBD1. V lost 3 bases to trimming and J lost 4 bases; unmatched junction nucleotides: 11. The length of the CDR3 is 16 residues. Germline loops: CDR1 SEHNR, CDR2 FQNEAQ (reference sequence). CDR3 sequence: CASSLSLGQERYGYTF. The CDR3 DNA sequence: TGTGCCAGCAGCTTGAGCTTAGGACAGGAACGCTATGGCTACACCTTC. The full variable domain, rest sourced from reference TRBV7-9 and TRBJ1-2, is DTGVSQNPRHKITKRGQNVTFRCDPISEHNRLYWYRQTLGQGPEFLTYFQNEAQLEKSRLLSDRFSAERPKGSFSTLEIQRTEQGDSAMYLCASSLSLGQERYGYTFGSGTRLTVV.

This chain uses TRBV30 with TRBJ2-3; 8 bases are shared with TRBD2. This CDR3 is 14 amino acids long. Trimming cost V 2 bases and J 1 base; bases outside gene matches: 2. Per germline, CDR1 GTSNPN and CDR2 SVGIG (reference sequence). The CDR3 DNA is TGTGCCTGGAGTAGGGGACTAGGCACAGATACGCAGTATTTT. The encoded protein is CAWSRGLGTDTQYF. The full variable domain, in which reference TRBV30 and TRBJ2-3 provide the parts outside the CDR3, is SQTIHQWPATLVQPVGSPLSLECTVEGTSNPNLYWYRQAAGRGLQLLFYSVGIGQISSEVPQNLSASRPQDRQFILSSKKLLLSDSGFYLCAWSRGLGTDTQYFGPGTRLTVL.

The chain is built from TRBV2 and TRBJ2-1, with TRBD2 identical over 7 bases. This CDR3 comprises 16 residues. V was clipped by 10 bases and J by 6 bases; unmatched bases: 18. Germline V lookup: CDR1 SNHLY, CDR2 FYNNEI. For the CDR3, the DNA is TGTGCCACCCTACTTCCGGGAGGACCCCGGGGCAATGAGCAGTTCTTC. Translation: CATLLPGGPRGNEQFF.

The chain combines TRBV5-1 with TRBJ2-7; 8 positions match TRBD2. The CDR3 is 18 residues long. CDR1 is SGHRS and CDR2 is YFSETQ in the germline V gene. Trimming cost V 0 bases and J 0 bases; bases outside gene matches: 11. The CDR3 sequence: CASSLAQGLAGLSYEQYF. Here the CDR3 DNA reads TGCGCCAGCAGCTTGGCCCAGGGGCTAGCGGGTCTCTCCTACGAGCAGTACTTC.

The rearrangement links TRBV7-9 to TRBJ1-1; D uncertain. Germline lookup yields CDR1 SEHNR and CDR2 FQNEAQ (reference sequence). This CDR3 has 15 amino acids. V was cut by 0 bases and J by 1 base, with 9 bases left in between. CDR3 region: CASSLAMAPNTEAFF. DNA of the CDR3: TGTGCCAGCAGCTTAGCCATGGCACCGAACACTGAAGCTTTCTTT. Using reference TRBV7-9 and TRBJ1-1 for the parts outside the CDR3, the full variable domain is DTGVSQNPRHKITKRGQNVTFRCDPISEHNRLYWYRQTLGQGPEFLTYFQNEAQLEKSRLLSDRFSAERPKGSFSTLEIQRTEQGDSAMYLCASSLAMAPNTEAFFGQGTRLTVV.

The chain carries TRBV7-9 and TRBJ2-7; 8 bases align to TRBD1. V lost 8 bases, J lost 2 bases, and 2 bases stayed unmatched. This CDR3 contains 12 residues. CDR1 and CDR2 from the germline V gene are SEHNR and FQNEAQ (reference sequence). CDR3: CASGQGTYEQYF. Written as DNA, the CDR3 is TGTGCCAGCGGACAGGGTACCTACGAGCAGTACTTC.

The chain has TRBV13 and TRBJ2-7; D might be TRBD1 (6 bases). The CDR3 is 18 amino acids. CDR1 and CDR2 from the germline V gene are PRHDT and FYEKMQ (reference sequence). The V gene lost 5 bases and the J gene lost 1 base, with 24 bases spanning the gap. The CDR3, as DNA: TGTGCCAGCAGCCCCTACCGAGGGAGAGGGGGTTCTTCCTACGAGCAGTACTTC. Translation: CASSPYRGRGGSSYEQYF.

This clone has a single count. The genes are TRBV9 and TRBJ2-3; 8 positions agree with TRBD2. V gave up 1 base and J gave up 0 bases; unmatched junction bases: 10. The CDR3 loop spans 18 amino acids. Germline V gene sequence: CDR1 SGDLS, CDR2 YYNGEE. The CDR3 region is CASSVSPRVAGSTDTQYF. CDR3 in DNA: TGTGCCAGCAGCGTAAGCCCCCGGGTAGCGGGAAGCACAGATACGCAGTATTTT.

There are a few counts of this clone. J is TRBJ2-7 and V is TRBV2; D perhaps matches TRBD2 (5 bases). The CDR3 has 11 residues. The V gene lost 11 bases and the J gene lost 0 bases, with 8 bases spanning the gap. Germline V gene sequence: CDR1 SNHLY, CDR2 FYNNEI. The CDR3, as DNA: TGTGCCGGAGGTACCTCCTACGAGCAGTACTTC. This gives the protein CAGGTSYEQYF.

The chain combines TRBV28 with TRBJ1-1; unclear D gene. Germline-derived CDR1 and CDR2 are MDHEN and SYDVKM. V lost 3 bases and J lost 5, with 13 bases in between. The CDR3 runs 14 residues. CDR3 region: CASSFSSGGTEAFF. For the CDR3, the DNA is TGTGCCAGCAGTTTCTCCAGCGGTGGGACTGAAGCTTTCTTT.

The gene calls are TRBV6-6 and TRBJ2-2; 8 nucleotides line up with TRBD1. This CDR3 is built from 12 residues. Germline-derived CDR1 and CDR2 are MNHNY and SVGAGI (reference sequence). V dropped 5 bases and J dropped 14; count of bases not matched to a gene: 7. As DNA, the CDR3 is TGTGCCAGCAGTCCCAAGCAGGGGGCCCTGTTTTTT. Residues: CASSPKQGALFF.

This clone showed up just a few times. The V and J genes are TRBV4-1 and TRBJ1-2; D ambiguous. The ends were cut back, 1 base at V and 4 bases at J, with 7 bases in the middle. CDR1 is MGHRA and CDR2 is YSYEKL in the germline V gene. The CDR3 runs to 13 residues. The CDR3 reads CASSQVTSYGYTF. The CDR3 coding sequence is TGCGCCAGCAGCCAAGTTACCAGCTATGGCTACACCTTC.

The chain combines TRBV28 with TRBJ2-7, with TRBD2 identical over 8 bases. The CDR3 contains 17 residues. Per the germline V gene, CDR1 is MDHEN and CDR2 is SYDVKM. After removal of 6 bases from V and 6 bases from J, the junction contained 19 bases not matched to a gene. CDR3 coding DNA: TGTGCCAGCAGCCTAACCGGAGCGGGAGCCCCTAGAAGCGAGCAGTACTTC. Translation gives CASSLTGAGAPRSEQYF.

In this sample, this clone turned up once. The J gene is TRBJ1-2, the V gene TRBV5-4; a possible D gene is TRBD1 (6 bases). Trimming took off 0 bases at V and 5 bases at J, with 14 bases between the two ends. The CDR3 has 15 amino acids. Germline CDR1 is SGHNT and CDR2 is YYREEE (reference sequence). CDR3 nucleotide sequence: TGTGCCAGCAGCTTGGACAAAGGGGGGGGGTATGGCTACACCTTC. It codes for CASSLDKGGGYGYTF.

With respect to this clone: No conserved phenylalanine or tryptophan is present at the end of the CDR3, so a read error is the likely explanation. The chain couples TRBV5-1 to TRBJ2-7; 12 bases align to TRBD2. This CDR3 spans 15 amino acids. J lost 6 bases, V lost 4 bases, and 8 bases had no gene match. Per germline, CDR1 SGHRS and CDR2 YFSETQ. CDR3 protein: CASSQTSGSLREQYL. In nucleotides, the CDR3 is TGCGCCAGCAGCCAGACTAGCGGGAGTCTGCGCGAGCAGTACCTC.

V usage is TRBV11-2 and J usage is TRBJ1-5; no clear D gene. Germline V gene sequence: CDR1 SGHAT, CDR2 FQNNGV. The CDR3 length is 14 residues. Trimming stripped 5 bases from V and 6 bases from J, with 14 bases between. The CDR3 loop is CASSDQAGSQPQHF. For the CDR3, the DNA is TGTGCCAGCAGCGACCAGGCGGGCAGTCAGCCCCAGCATTTT.

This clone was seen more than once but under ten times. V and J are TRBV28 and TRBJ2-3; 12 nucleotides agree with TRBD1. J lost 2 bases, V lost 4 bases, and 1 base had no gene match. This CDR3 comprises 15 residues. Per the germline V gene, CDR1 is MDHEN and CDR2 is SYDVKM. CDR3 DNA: TGTGCCAGCAGTTCGGGACAGGGGGCCACAGATACGCAGTATTTT. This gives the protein CASSSGQGATDTQYF.

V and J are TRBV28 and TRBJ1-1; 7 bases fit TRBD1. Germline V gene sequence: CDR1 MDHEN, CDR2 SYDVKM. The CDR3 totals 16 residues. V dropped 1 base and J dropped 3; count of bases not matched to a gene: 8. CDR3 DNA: TGTGCCAGCAGTTTATTCCCAGGGGGTTATGACACTGAAGCTTTCTTT. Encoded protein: CASSLFPGGYDTEAFF.

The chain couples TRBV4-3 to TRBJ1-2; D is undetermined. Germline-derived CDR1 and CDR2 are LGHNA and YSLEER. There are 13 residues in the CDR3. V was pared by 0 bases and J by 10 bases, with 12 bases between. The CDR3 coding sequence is TGCGCCAGCAGCCAAGAACCGTGGGGAGACTACACCTTC. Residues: CASSQEPWGDYTF.